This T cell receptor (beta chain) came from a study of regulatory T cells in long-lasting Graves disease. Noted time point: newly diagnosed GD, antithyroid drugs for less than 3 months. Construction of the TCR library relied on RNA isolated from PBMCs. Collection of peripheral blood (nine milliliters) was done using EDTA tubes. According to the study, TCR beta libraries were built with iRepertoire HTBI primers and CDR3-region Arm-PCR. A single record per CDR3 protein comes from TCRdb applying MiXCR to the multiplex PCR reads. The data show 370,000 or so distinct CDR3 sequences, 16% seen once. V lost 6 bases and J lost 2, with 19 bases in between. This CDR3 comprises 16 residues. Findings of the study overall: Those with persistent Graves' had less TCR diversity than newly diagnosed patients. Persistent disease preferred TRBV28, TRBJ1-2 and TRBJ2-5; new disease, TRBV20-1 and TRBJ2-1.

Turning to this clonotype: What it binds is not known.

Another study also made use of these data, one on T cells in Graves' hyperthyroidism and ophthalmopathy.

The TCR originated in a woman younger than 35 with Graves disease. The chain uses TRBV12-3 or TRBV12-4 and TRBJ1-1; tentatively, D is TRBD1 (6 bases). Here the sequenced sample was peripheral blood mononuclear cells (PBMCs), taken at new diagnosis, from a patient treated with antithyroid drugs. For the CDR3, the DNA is TGTGCCAGCAGGCCCGGACAGTGGAGGCCAAACACTGAAGCTTTCTTT. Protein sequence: CASRPGQWRPNTEAFF.